These T cell receptor beta chains were read from a single sample in a study of Ad26.COV2.S vaccination and SARS-CoV-2 variants. The method was immunoSEQ multiplex PCR; TCRdb's version includes in-frame clones alone and lacks a portion of them. The sample has about 480,000 clones; around 90% are singletons. Sequenced material: peripheral blood, taken in a trial of Ad26.COV2.S vaccine versus placebo. The receptors shown here come from a person aged 18 to 65 who received the Ad26.COV2.S COVID-19 vaccine or a placebo. Each CDR3 is given with its conserved first and last residue. The order of the fields is V gene, D gene, clone size, J gene, CDR3 DNA, CDR3 protein. D genes are given only for firm matches. A clone size is listed for some rows: how often the clone was seen (once, few, many), or a class if it is expanded.

TRBV6-2/TRBV6-3,NA,NA,TRBJ1-2,TGTGCCAGCAGTACCCGGGCAGCTAGCTATGGCTACACCTTC,CASSTRAASYGYTF
TRBV10-3,TRBD2,NA,TRBJ2-3,TGTGCCGCGGGGGGGGCTAGCGGCCACCCAGATACGCAGTATTTT,CAAGGASGHPDTQYF
TRBV9,NA,NA,TRBJ2-1,TGTGCCAGCAGCAACCTGGGCAGCCGCTACAATGAGCAGTTCTTC,CASSNLGSRYNEQFF
TRBV5-1,NA,NA,TRBJ1-1,TGCGCCAGCAGCTTGGAGGAGGGGACCACTGAAGCTTTCTTT,CASSLEEGTTEAFF
TRBV28,NA,NA,TRBJ2-7,TGTGCCAGCAGTCGGGGTAGCCGAGCCTACGAGCAGTACTTC,CASSRGSRAYEQYF
TRBV6-5,NA,NA,TRBJ2-5,TGTGCCAGCAGGGAGAGGGGACGAGAGACCCAGTACTTC,CASRERGRETQYF
TRBV18,NA,once,TRBJ2-3,TGTGCCAGCTCACCTGGCCTCCGGTCTAGCACAGATACGCAGTATTTT,CASSPGLRSSTDTQYF
TRBV28,NA,NA,TRBJ2-1,TGTGCCAGCAGTTTCCAGAGCGACAATGAGCAGTTCTTC,CASSFQSDNEQFF
TRBV4-2,TRBD2,NA,TRBJ2-7,TGTGCCAGCAGCCAAGTTCGACTAGCGGAGAGCTCCTACGAGCAGTACTTC,CASSQVRLAESSYEQYF
TRBV13,NA,NA,TRBJ2-1,TGTGCCAGCAGCTCCCCCTCTGGTCCGGAGCAGTTCTTC,CASSSPSGPEQFF
TRBV13,NA,NA,TRBJ2-2,TGTGCCAGCAGCTTAAGTGTGCGGTGCCGGGAGCTGTTTTTT,CASSLSVRCRELFF
TRBV28,TRBD1,NA,TRBJ1-4,TGTGCCAGCAGTTTGGGAGGGGGCTCCTCGGAAAAACTGTTTTTT,CASSLGGGSSEKLFF
TRBV23-1,NA,once,TRBJ2-4,TGCGCCAGCAGTCATTCCGGTGTAGGGGCCGCCATACTAGCCAAAAACATTCAGTACTTC,CASSHSGVGAAILAKNIQYF
TRBV10-3,TRBD2,NA,TRBJ2-3,TGTGCCATCAGTGGGACTAGCGGGTACTCAGATACGCAGTATTTT,CAISGTSGYSDTQYF
TRBV6-5,NA,NA,TRBJ1-2,TGTGCCAGCAGTTACTTCGGAGTAAAAGATTTCCTCTACACCTTC,CASSYFGVKDFLYTF
TRBV24-1,NA,NA,TRBJ2-1,TGTGCCACCAGTGATGCGGACCCGAATGAGCAGTTCTTC,CATSDADPNEQFF
TRBV6-5,TRBD2,NA,TRBJ2-1,TGTGCCAGCAACCAGGCGGGAGGGATATACAATGAGCAGTTCTTC,CASNQAGGIYNEQFF
TRBV30,TRBD2,NA,TRBJ2-1,TGTGCCCGGGGGACTAGCGGGAGATTGGTGCAGTTCTTC,CARGTSGRLVQFF
TRBV6-5,NA,many,TRBJ2-7,TGTGCCAGCAGATCAAGCAGCTTTACCGAGCAGTACTTC,CASRSSSFTEQYF
TRBV10-2,NA,NA,TRBJ2-7,TGCGCCAGCAGTGCGACGGGAGCCTACGAGCAGTACTTC,CASSATGAYEQYF
TRBV11-2,TRBD1,NA,TRBJ2-2,TGTGCCAGCAGCTTAGGGGGACAGCGGGAGCTGTTTTTT,CASSLGGQRELFF
TRBV5-8,NA,NA,TRBJ1-1,TGTGCCAGCAGCCCATTCAGGGGGAACACTGAAGCTTTCTTT,CASSPFRGNTEAFF
TRBV11-3,NA,NA,TRBJ2-7,TGTGCCAGCAGCTTAGAAGCTGGCTCCTACGAGCAGTACTTC,CASSLEAGSYEQYF
TRBV28,NA,NA,TRBJ2-7,TGTGCCAGCAGTTTCCCCTACGGGCTCGAGCAGTACTTC,CASSFPYGLEQYF
TRBV28,NA,NA,TRBJ1-6,TGTGCCAGCAGTTTGCAGGGGAATAATTCACCCCTCCACTTT,CASSLQGNNSPLHF
TRBV7-2,NA,NA,TRBJ2-2,TGTGCCAGCAGCTTAGCCAGGGGCCCCGGGGAGCTGTTTTTT,CASSLARGPGELFF
TRBV28,TRBD2,NA,TRBJ2-5,TGTGCCAGCAGTAAAACGGGGGGGCAAGAGACCCAGTACTTC,CASSKTGGQETQYF
TRBV7-9,NA,NA,TRBJ2-1,TGTGCCAGCAGCCCCCCAGTAGGGTGGGATGAGCAGTTCTTC,CASSPPVGWDEQFF